This record looks at one T cell receptor (beta chain) sequence and its context. Its antigen is not known. This sample was taken from a study of cytomegalovirus exposure and HLA in healthy donors. Both 60 Vbeta primers and 13 Jbeta primers went into the PCR. Here immunoSEQ multiplex PCR was the method, and the copy in TCRdb shows in-frame clones only, minus some. The sample has 150,000 or so clones, roughly 80% seen once. V lost 6 bases and J lost 6, with 21 bases in between. The CDR3 runs to 14 residues. Germline V gene data show CDR1 as SQVTM and CDR2 as ANQGSEA. Regarding the study as a whole: The Asian-associated ancestry cluster reportedly had fewer N-insertions than the roughly 700-donor mean in a later analysis. According to an earlier analysis, most TCR beta V segments yielded productive rearrangements about 90% or about 30% of the time. TRBV6-2, TRBV6-3 and some other V segments were unresolvable in 87-base-pair reads.

The rearrangement joins TRBV29-1 to TRBJ2-7; D unclear. The TCR comes from a woman in her forties in good health and CMV-seronegative. The sample consisted of PBMCs. The CDR3 DNA sequence: TGCAGCGTGGATAGTCAGACCCTATCGGGCGAGCAGTACTTC. Amino acid sequence: CSVDSQTLSGEQYF.